The 15 T cell receptor beta chains in this list originate from one sample, sequenced in a study of blood T cell repertoires in COVID-19. Generated by immunoSEQ multiplex PCR, the TCRdb table keeps only in-frame clones and is missing some. The repertoire has roughly 300,000 clones, about 85% of them found once; the top ten carry approximately 5%. The sample consisted of PBMCs or T cells enriched from blood (not recorded which). The origin of the receptors is a woman aged 25 to 39 who had recovered from COVID-19.

The J gene is TRBJ2-7, the V gene TRBV30, with TRBD1 matching 9 bases. The CDR3 totals 15 residues. J gave up 1 base and V 6 bases, and 10 bases lay outside the gene matches. The V gene's germline CDR1 is GTSNPN and CDR2 SVGIG (reference sequence). CDR3 sequence reads: CACGDRDGRSYEQYF. As DNA, the CDR3 is TGTGCCTGCGGGGACAGGGACGGGAGGTCCTACGAGCAGTACTTC.

The V call is TRBV2, the J call TRBJ2-7; unclear D gene. Between the trimmed V and J ends, which lost 6 bases and 0 bases, there was a span of 12 bases. From germline, CDR1 is SNHLY and CDR2 FYNNEI. The CDR3 has 14 residues. CDR3 sequence reads: CASSSSPSSYEQYF. CDR3 sequence (DNA): TGTGCCAGCAGCTCAAGCCCTAGCTCCTACGAGCAGTACTTC.

The gene calls are TRBV7-2 and TRBJ1-5; tentative D call: TRBD1 (5 bases). V lost 5 bases and J lost 4, with 9 bases in between. Germline CDR1 SGHTA, CDR2 FQGNSA. The CDR3 length is 13 residues. CDR3 sequence: CASSGQRNQPQHF. The CDR3 DNA reads TGTGCCAGCAGCGGACAACGAAATCAGCCCCAGCATTTT.

The chain couples TRBV6-5 to TRBJ1-2, with a weak D call TRBD1 (6 bases). Germline loops: CDR1 MNHEY, CDR2 SVGAGI. The CDR3 runs to 12 residues. V lost 6 bases to trimming and J lost 8 bases, with 13 bases between them. CDR3 amino acids: CASRTARGGYTF. The CDR3 DNA reads as TGTGCCAGCAGAACCGCTAGGGGGGGCTACACCTTC.

V and J are TRBV5-1 and TRBJ2-3, with 7 bases matching TRBD1. This CDR3 is built from 15 residues. J lost 2 bases, V lost 4 bases, and 7 bases had no gene match. Germline CDR1 and CDR2: SGHRS and YFSETQ. The DNA of the CDR3 is TGCGCCAGCAGCAAAGGACAGGTCAACACAGATACGCAGTATTTT. Encoded protein: CASSKGQVNTDTQYF.

V and J are TRBV6-2 or TRBV6-3 and TRBJ1-6, with TRBD1 matching 9 bases. The CDR3 consists of 15 residues. Unmatched junction bases numbered 5, after V lost 4 bases and J lost 7 bases. CDR1 is MNHEY and CDR2 is SVGEGT in the germline V gene. As DNA, the CDR3 is TGTGCCAGCAGTTCGGGACAGGGTGTCAATTCACCCCTCCACTTT. Protein: CASSSGQGVNSPLHF.

The genes are TRBV5-1 and TRBJ2-5; 7 bases line up with TRBD2. CDR1 is SGHRS and CDR2 is YFSETQ in the germline V gene. The CDR3 contains 14 residues. The ends lost 2 bases at V and 3 bases at J; junction bases unmatched: 4. In DNA, the CDR3 is TGCGCCAGCAGCTTAAGCGGGGCTGAAGAGACCCAGTACTTC. Protein sequence: CASSLSGAEETQYF.

DNA for the CDR3: TGTGCCTGGAGTCTGGGACAGGGCGCCTCCTACGAGCAGTACTTC. Translated: CAWSLGQGASYEQYF. The chain recombines TRBV30 with TRBJ2-7; 9 bases map to TRBD1. Trimming at V came to 2 bases and at J to 0 bases, leaving 5 bases not matched to a gene. The germline V gene has CDR1 GTSNPN and CDR2 SVGIG (reference sequence). CDR3 size: 15 residues. Based on the CDR3 plus reference TRBV30 and TRBJ2-7, the full variable domain is SQTIHQWPATLVQPVGSPLSLECTVEGTSNPNLYWYRQAAGRGLQLLFYSVGIGQISSEVPQNLSASRPQDRQFILSSKKLLLSDSGFYLCAWSLGQGASYEQYFGPGTRLTVT.

J is TRBJ2-7 and V is TRBV19; the D is unclear. The V end was cut by 3 bases, the J end by 3 bases, with 9 bases between. The germline CDR1 and CDR2 sequences are LNHDA and SQIVND (reference sequence). This CDR3 spans 13 amino acids. CDR3 DNA: TGTGCCAGTAGTATCAGTGCTTACTACGAGCAGTACTTC. This sequence encodes CASSISAYYEQYF.

The rearrangement links TRBV7-9 to TRBJ1-2; TRBD1 might be the D (6 bases). Germline CDR1 is SEHNR and CDR2 is FQNEAQ (reference sequence). Trimming removed 5 bases from V and 7 bases from J, with 17 bases in between. This CDR3 has 14 amino acids. The CDR3 nucleotides are TGTGCCAGCAGCCCGCTGGGGGCGGGGGCTGGCTACACCTTC. This translates into CASSPLGAGAGYTF.

J is TRBJ1-1 and V is TRBV9; D is uncertain. V was shortened by 0 bases and J by 1 base, with 10 bases between the two germline ends. The CDR3 runs to 15 residues. CDR1 and CDR2 from the germline V gene are SGDLS and YYNGEE. Written as DNA, the CDR3 is TGTGCCAGCAGCGTAGGGGCAGGCCCGAACACTGAAGCTTTCTTT. It specifies CASSVGAGPNTEAFF. The full variable domain, its missing parts supplied by reference TRBV9 and TRBJ1-1, is DSGVTQTPKHLITATGQRVTLRCSPRSGDLSVYWYQQSLDQGLQFLIQYYNGEERAKGNILERFSAQQFPDLHSELNLSSLELGDSALYFCASSVGAGPNTEAFFGQGTRLTVV.

This clone has only a few counts. The V call is TRBV19, the J call TRBJ1-4; D possibly corresponds to TRBD1 (5 bases). Germline values: CDR1 LNHDA, CDR2 SQIVND (reference sequence). V shed 5 bases and J shed 2 bases, with 12 bases lying between them. The CDR3 is made up of 15 amino acids. As DNA, the CDR3 is TGTGCCAGTAGTTCCCCCAGGGCCACTAATGAAAAACTGTTTTTT. It yields the protein CASSSPRATNEKLFF.

This clone was found once. J is TRBJ1-1 and V is TRBV4-2; weak D call: TRBD1 (6 bases). CDR1 LGHNA and CDR2 YNFKEQ come from the germline V gene. Between the trimmed V and J ends, which lost 0 bases and 11 bases, there was a span of 7 bases. This CDR3 is built from 11 residues. CDR3 DNA: TGTGCCAGCAGCCAAGAAGGGGGTGCTTTCTTT. It is translated as CASSQEGGAFF.

J is TRBJ2-1 and V is TRBV6-6; 7 bases fit TRBD1. The germline V gene encodes CDR1 MNHNY and CDR2 SVGAGI (reference sequence). Unmatched junction bases numbered 11, after V lost 6 bases and J lost 6 bases. The CDR3 is 15 amino acids. In DNA, the CDR3 is TGTGCCAGCAGCTCCCCGCGACAGGGCATCAATGAGCAGTTCTTC. Residues: CASSSPRQGINEQFF.

V usage is TRBV5-4 and J usage is TRBJ2-5, with 7 bases lining up with TRBD2. The germline V gene encodes CDR1 SGHNT and CDR2 YYREEE (reference sequence). V shed 3 bases, J shed 5 bases, and the junction held 10 bases outside the gene matches. The CDR3 consists of 15 residues. The CDR3 sequence: CASSSRRGGEETQYF. The CDR3 DNA reads TGTGCCAGCAGCTCGAGGAGGGGAGGGGAGGAGACCCAGTACTTC.